This entry lists 7 T cell receptor beta chains sequenced from one sample in a study of OX40 agonist ivuxolimab in advanced cancers. Using immunoSEQ multiplex PCR, the repertoire was profiled, and TCRdb retains in-frame clones only, with some absent. The data hold about 35,000 clones, with around 90% observed a single time. Material: CD4+ or CD8+ T cells sorted from blood, obtained in a trial of the OX40 agonist ivuxolimab. The receptors derive from an adult with an advanced solid tumor such as melanoma, head and neck, liver or kidney cancer.

To note about this clone: The identical CDR3 is also encoded by other nucleotide sequences in the sample. This chain connects TRBV7-6 to TRBJ2-3, with TRBD2 identical over 11 bases. V lost 1 base and J lost 3; bases outside the gene matches: 3. This CDR3 region has 16 residues. Germline V gene lookup returns CDR1 SGHVS and CDR2 FNYEAQ. The CDR3 is CASSLGTSGSTDTQYF. Written as DNA, the CDR3 is TGTGCCAGCAGCTTAGGAACTAGCGGGAGTACAGATACGCAGTATTTT. Supplemented by reference TRBV7-6 and TRBJ2-3, the full variable domain reads GAGVSQSPRYKVTKRGQDVALRCDPISGHVSLYWYRQALGQGPEFLTYFNYEAQQDKSGLPNDRFSAERPEGSISTLTIQRTEQRDSAMYRCASSLGTSGSTDTQYFGPGTRLTVL.

The chain combines TRBV30 with TRBJ2-3, with D unclear. This CDR3 contains 10 residues. V was cut by 5 bases and J by 2 bases, with 2 bases left in between. Germline-derived CDR1 and CDR2 are GTSNPN and SVGIG (reference sequence). The CDR3 loop reads CAWVTDTQYF. As DNA, the CDR3 is TGTGCCTGGGTCACAGATACGCAGTATTTT.

The J gene is TRBJ2-7, the V gene TRBV27; 9 bases match TRBD2. J was trimmed by 3 bases and V by 5 bases; bases with no gene match: 5. The CDR3 is 14 amino acids. The germline CDR1 and CDR2 sequences are MNHEY and SMNVEV (reference sequence). CDR3 amino acids: CASSPVAGDYEQYF. Here the CDR3 DNA reads TGTGCCAGCAGTCCGGTAGCGGGAGACTACGAGCAGTACTTC.

The V and J genes are TRBV15 and TRBJ2-2; the D gene is possibly TRBD2 (6 bases). The V end lost 0 bases, the J end lost 0 bases, and 11 bases lay between the germline ends. The CDR3 has 17 residues. Looked up from germline, CDR1 is LNHNV and CDR2 is YYDKDF (reference sequence). CDR3 residues: CATSRDAVAANTGELFF. In nucleotides, the CDR3 is TGTGCCACCAGCAGAGATGCGGTAGCGGCGAACACCGGGGAGCTGTTTTTT. The full variable domain, rest sourced from reference TRBV15 and TRBJ2-2, is DAMVIQNPRYQVTQFGKPVTLSCSQTLNHNVMYWYQQKSSQAPKLLFHYYDKDFNNEADTPDNFQSRRPNTSFCFLDIRSPGLGDTAMYLCATSRDAVAANTGELFFGEGSRLTVL.

CDR3 nucleotide sequence: TGTGCCAGCAGCCCCCGGCAGTTCTCCTACAATGAGCAGTTCTTC. This encodes CASSPRQFSYNEQFF. The chain is built from TRBV9 and TRBJ2-1, with unresolved D. The CDR3 length is 15 residues. Trimming shortened V by 4 bases and J by 0 bases, and 11 bases separated the two germline ends. The V gene's germline CDR1 is SGDLS and CDR2 YYNGEE.

The J gene is TRBJ2-4, the V gene TRBV14; TRBD2 is a possible D gene (5 bases). V lost 1 base and J lost 11, with 9 bases in between. Germline CDR1 reads SGHDN; CDR2 reads FVKESK. The CDR3 has 12 residues. Written as DNA, the CDR3 is TGTGCCAGCAGCCAAGGGTCCGGGGTTCAGTACTTC. It specifies CASSQGSGVQYF.

The chain links TRBV7-2 to TRBJ2-5; D remains unclear. CDR1 is SGHTA, CDR2 FQGNSA, per germline. V lost 5 bases and J lost 1, with 11 bases in between. This CDR3 is built from 14 residues. CDR3: CASSDGLLQETQYF. As DNA, the CDR3 is TGTGCCAGCAGCGACGGTCTGCTCCAAGAGACCCAGTACTTC.